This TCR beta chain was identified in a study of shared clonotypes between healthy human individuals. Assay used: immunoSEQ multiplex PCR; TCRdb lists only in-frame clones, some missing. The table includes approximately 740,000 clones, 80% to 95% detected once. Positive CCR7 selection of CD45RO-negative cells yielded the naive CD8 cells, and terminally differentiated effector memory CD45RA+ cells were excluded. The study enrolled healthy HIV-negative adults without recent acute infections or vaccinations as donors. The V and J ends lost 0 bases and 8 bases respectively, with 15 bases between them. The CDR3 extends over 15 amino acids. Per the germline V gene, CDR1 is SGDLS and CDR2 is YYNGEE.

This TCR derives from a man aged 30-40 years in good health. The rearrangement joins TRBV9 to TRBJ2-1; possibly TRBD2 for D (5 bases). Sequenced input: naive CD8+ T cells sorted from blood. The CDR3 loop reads CASSVVTSTHHEQFF. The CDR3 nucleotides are TGTGCCAGCAGCGTAGTTACTAGTACTCATCATGAGCAGTTCTTC.